This T cell receptor (beta chain) was obtained from a study of CD8 T cells in Susac syndrome. TCR beta sequences were obtained from blood CD8+ and CD4+ T cells. The multiple sclerosis controls comprised treatment-naive patients whose relapsing-remitting disease was stable or active. TEMRA cells were FACS-enriched and CD8+ and CD4+ T cells negatively isolated. The RNA, about 0.45 to 1 ug, was put through reverse transcription using random hexamers. Amplification of TCR beta CDR3 used immunoSEQ multiplex PCR across 54 Vbeta and 13 Jbeta. TCRdb re-analysed the immunoSEQ multiplex PCR reads in MiXCR, keeping a single row per CDR3 protein. This table holds under 200,000 distinct CDR3 sequences, around 96% found once. What was sequenced was CD8+ T cells from PBMCs. The origin of this receptor is a human donor with multiple sclerosis.

The DNA of the CDR3 is TGCAGCGGGAGACTGCACAATGAGCAGTTCTTC. It is translated as CSGRLHNEQFF. The genes are TRBV29-1 and TRBJ2-1; no clear D gene. Germline V gene sequence: CDR1 SQVTM, CDR2 ANQGSEA. This CDR3 is built from 11 residues. Between the trimmed V and J ends, which lost 7 bases and 5 bases, there was a span of 9 bases.